These T cell receptor beta chains were read from a single sample in a study of T cell responses to AZD1222 COVID-19 vaccine. The table came from immunoSEQ multiplex PCR; TCRdb's copy has only in-frame clones and leaves some out. The repertoire holds around 84,000 clones, 92% seen once, with roughly 7% in the top ten. Here the sequenced sample was peripheral blood, taken on day 0 of MenACWY control vaccination. These receptors were collected from an adult in good health. CDR3s include the opening cysteine and the closing phenylalanine or tryptophan. D genes are given only for firm matches. Size values are once, few and many counts, or a class for expanded clones, and some rows have none.

j_gene: TRBJ2-1; abundance: medium-sized; v_gene: TRBV3-1/TRBV3-2; len: 14; d_gene: NA; CDR3nt: TGTGCCAGCAGCCAAGCCAGAGATTACAATGAGCAGTTCTTC; CDR3aa: CASSQARDYNEQFF
j_gene: TRBJ2-1; abundance: NA; v_gene: TRBV2; len: 16; d_gene: TRBD2; CDR3nt: TGTGCCAGCAGAGAAAGGACTAGCGGGACGGAGAATGAGCAGTTCTTC; CDR3aa: CASRERTSGTENEQFF
j_gene: TRBJ1-4; abundance: few; v_gene: TRBV4-3; len: 16; d_gene: NA; CDR3nt: TGCGCCAGCAGCCAAGATGCACAGGGCCTAAATGAAAAACTGTTTTTT; CDR3aa: CASSQDAQGLNEKLFF
j_gene: TRBJ2-1; abundance: NA; v_gene: TRBV7-2; len: 15; d_gene: NA; CDR3nt: TGTGCCAGCAGCTTAGCCCCGGGACATTACAATGAGCAGTTCTTC; CDR3aa: CASSLAPGHYNEQFF
j_gene: TRBJ1-2; abundance: few; v_gene: TRBV3-1/TRBV3-2; len: 14; d_gene: NA; CDR3nt: TGTGCCAGCAGCCAAGCTGGGGGCAGGGCTGGCTACACCTTC; CDR3aa: CASSQAGGRAGYTF
j_gene: TRBJ1-5; abundance: NA; v_gene: TRBV28; len: 14; d_gene: NA; CDR3nt: TGTGCCAGCACGGAAGGGGGGCTCGAACAGCCCCAGCATTTT; CDR3aa: CASTEGGLEQPQHF
j_gene: TRBJ2-1; abundance: NA; v_gene: TRBV29-1; len: 17; d_gene: NA; CDR3nt: TGCAGCGTTGAAGATTTGGTGTTCTGGAGGGGGGACAATGAGCAGTTCTTC; CDR3aa: CSVEDLVFWRGDNEQFF
j_gene: TRBJ2-3; abundance: NA; v_gene: TRBV11-3; len: 21; d_gene: TRBD2; CDR3nt: TGTGCCAGCAGCTTAGATCGGATCCAAAACGGGAGGGTGACTAACACAGATACGCAGTATTTT; CDR3aa: CASSLDRIQNGRVTNTDTQYF
j_gene: TRBJ1-5; abundance: NA; v_gene: TRBV29-1; len: 13; d_gene: NA; CDR3nt: TGCAGCGCGGACTTGGGGCCTAATCAGCCCCAGCATTTT; CDR3aa: CSADLGPNQPQHF
j_gene: TRBJ2-3; abundance: NA; v_gene: TRBV7-3; len: 16; d_gene: TRBD2; CDR3nt: TGTGCCAGCAGCTCGACTAGCGGGGGGGCCACAGATACGCAGTATTTT; CDR3aa: CASSSTSGGATDTQYF
j_gene: TRBJ1-2; abundance: NA; v_gene: TRBV29-1; len: 13; d_gene: NA; CDR3nt: TGCAGCGTTGAAAACCCCCGAGGCCATGGCTACACCTTC; CDR3aa: CSVENPRGHGYTF
j_gene: TRBJ1-2; abundance: NA; v_gene: TRBV5-1; len: 13; d_gene: NA; CDR3nt: TGCGCCAGCAGCCCGGACAGTAGCATTGGCTACACCTTC; CDR3aa: CASSPDSSIGYTF
j_gene: TRBJ2-3; abundance: NA; v_gene: TRBV9; len: 11; d_gene: NA; CDR3nt: TGTGCCAGCAGCGTTGGGGATACGCAGTATTTT; CDR3aa: CASSVGDTQYF
j_gene: TRBJ1-5; abundance: NA; v_gene: TRBV27; len: 15; d_gene: NA; CDR3nt: TGTGCCAGCAGTTTAATAGGGCCTAGCAATCAGCCCCAGCATTTT; CDR3aa: CASSLIGPSNQPQHF
j_gene: TRBJ1-2; abundance: NA; v_gene: TRBV2; len: 12; d_gene: TRBD1; CDR3nt: TGTGCCAGCAGTGGACAGGGCTATGGCTACACCTTC; CDR3aa: CASSGQGYGYTF
j_gene: TRBJ2-2; abundance: NA; v_gene: TRBV28; len: 17; d_gene: TRBD1; CDR3nt: TGTGCCAGCAGCACACCTTGGACAGGGGGATCGGCCGGGGAGCTGTTTTTT; CDR3aa: CASSTPWTGGSAGELFF
j_gene: TRBJ1-5; abundance: NA; v_gene: TRBV19; len: 15; d_gene: NA; CDR3nt: TGTGCCAGTACACCACCGGGACCACGGGATCAGCCCCAGCATTTT; CDR3aa: CASTPPGPRDQPQHF